These 9 T cell receptor beta chains originate from one sample sequenced in a study of early T cells in non-severe SARS-CoV-2 infection. TCRdb re-derived calls from the 5' RACE reads in MiXCR, one entry per CDR3 protein. Of under 85,000 distinct CDR3 sequences listed, roughly 15% were seen once; the top ten hold 3.5% to 5%. This specimen was whole blood, taken at baseline. The source of these receptors is an adult who was a healthcare worker with PCR-confirmed SARS-CoV-2 infection or an uninfected control (not recorded which).

V gene TRBV7-8 combines with J gene TRBJ2-1, with D maybe TRBD2 (6 bases). Germline CDR1 is SGHVS and CDR2 is FQNEAQ. V was pared by 0 bases and J by 0 bases, with 12 bases between. The CDR3 sequence is 17 residues long. CDR3 protein: CASSLAVEGPSYNEQFF. The CDR3 DNA is TGTGCCAGCAGCTTAGCGGTGGAGGGCCCCTCCTACAATGAGCAGTTCTTC.

There are a few counts of this clonotype. The genes are TRBV30 and TRBJ2-7; D assignment may be TRBD1 or TRBD2 (6 bases each). The germline CDR1 and CDR2 sequences are GTSNPN and SVGIG (reference sequence). This CDR3 has 16 residues. V lost 3 bases, J lost 2 bases, and 20 bases lay in between. The DNA of the CDR3 is TGTGCCTGGAGCCTAGGGGGGCTCCTGGTAGCCTACGAGCAGTACTTC. Its translation: CAWSLGGLLVAYEQYF.

Only a few counts were recorded for this clonotype. The CDR3 loop is CSATGTPVVGQETQYF. CDR3 DNA: TGCAGTGCTACCGGGACGCCGGTTGTAGGTCAAGAGACCCAGTACTTC. The gene calls are TRBV20-1 and TRBJ2-5, with D perhaps being TRBD1 or TRBD2 (5 bases each). CDR3 length: 16 residues. The germline V gene has CDR1 DFQATT and CDR2 SNEGSKA (reference sequence). With 4 bases removed from V and 2 bases from J, the gap between germline ends came to 20 bases.

The rearrangement uses TRBV20-1 and TRBJ2-2; D is undetermined. CDR3 length: 13 residues. V was shortened by 6 bases and J by 0 bases, with 8 bases between the two germline ends. Germline assignment: CDR1 DFQATT and CDR2 SNEGSKA (reference sequence). The CDR3 DNA sequence: TGCAGTGCCGCGGTTTCGAACACCGGGGAGCTGTTTTTT. It codes for CSAAVSNTGELFF.

The V and J genes are TRBV11-1 and TRBJ2-1; D unresolved. CDR1 is SGHAT and CDR2 is FQDESV in the germline V gene (reference sequence). The CDR3 totals 16 residues. Trimming pared 6 bases from V and 0 bases from J, leaving 15 bases between. In DNA form, the CDR3 reads TGTGCCAGCAGTTTTAGGGTTGCGAGCTCCTACAATGAGCAGTTCTTC. It codes for CASSFRVASSYNEQFF.

The chain links TRBV20-1 to TRBJ2-1; 8 nucleotides agree with TRBD2. The CDR3 consists of 15 residues. After removal of 8 bases from V and 3 bases from J, the junction contained 12 bases not matched to a gene. Germline CDR1 reads DFQATT; CDR2 reads SNEGSKA (reference sequence). The CDR3 loop is CSTLGGLAGYNEQFF. CDR3 nucleotides: TGCAGTACTCTTGGGGGGCTAGCGGGCTACAATGAGCAGTTCTTC.

The chain joins TRBV24-1 to TRBJ2-3; 7 bases fit TRBD1. The CDR3 covers 14 residues. The J segment lost 0 bases and the V segment lost 5 bases, leaving 1 base of the junction unmatched. CDR1 and CDR2 (germline): KGHDR, SFDVKD. The CDR3 loop is CATSGDRSTDTQYF. In DNA, the CDR3 is TGTGCCACCAGTGGGGACAGAAGCACAGATACGCAGTATTTT.

This clonotype was seen ten or more times. V usage is TRBV18 and J usage is TRBJ1-5; D is unresolved. Germline values: CDR1 KGHSH, CDR2 LQKENI. The CDR3 extends over 13 amino acids. V was shortened by 4 bases and J by 7 bases, with 11 bases between the two germline ends. This CDR3 is CASSLGGEQPQHF. The CDR3 region has the DNA TGTGCCAGCTCACTGGGAGGTGAACAGCCCCAGCATTTT.

The table lists this clonotype with many counts. The genes are TRBV7-7 and TRBJ2-5; D is perhaps TRBD1 (5 bases). CDR3 size: 14 residues. With 2 bases removed from V and 1 base from J, the gap between germline ends came to 8 bases. Per the germline V gene, CDR1 is SSHAT and CDR2 is FNYEAQ (reference sequence). The CDR3 protein is CASSLQGSQETQYF. The CDR3 bases are TGTGCCAGCAGCTTACAGGGAAGCCAAGAGACCCAGTACTTC. Complete variable domain (other parts from reference TRBV7-7 and TRBJ2-5): GAGVSQSPRYKVTKRGQDVTLRCDPISSHATLYWYQQALGQGPEFLTYFNYEAQPDKSGLPSDRFSAERPEGSISTLTIQRTEQRDSAMYRCASSLQGSQETQYFGPGTRLLVL.